A single sample is the source of the 18 T cell receptor beta chains below, sequenced in a study of blood T cell repertoires in COVID-19. Method: immunoSEQ multiplex PCR; TCRdb's copy keeps in-frame clones and lacks some. The sample has some 290,000 clones, about 88% seen once. Source material: peripheral blood. Receptors originate from a man younger than 30 with active or convalescent COVID-19.

This chain uses TRBV19 with TRBJ1-4; perhaps TRBD1 as D (5 bases). V was shortened by 7 bases and J by 3 bases, with 15 bases between the two germline ends. Germline V CDR1 and CDR2: LNHDA, SQIVND (reference sequence). This CDR3 comprises 15 residues. The CDR3 is CASMQGGAPNEKLFF. The CDR3 nucleotides are TGTGCCAGTATGCAGGGCGGGGCGCCTAATGAAAAACTGTTTTTT.

V is TRBV7-3 and J is TRBJ2-1, with D hard to call. The V end was cut by 3 bases, the J end by 3 bases, with 6 bases between. The CDR3 has 13 amino acids. CDR1 is SGHTA and CDR2 is FQGTGA in the germline V gene. CDR3 DNA sequence: TGTGCCAGCAGCTTTGGCTTCTACAATGAGCAGTTCTTC. The encoded protein is CASSFGFYNEQFF.

The rearrangement links TRBV24-1 to TRBJ2-2, with 12 bases matching TRBD2. From germline, CDR1 is KGHDR and CDR2 SFDVKD. The CDR3 contains 17 residues. V shed 3 bases and J 5 bases; nucleotides not matched to a gene: 6. CDR3 region: CATSDPTSGRGTGELFF. CDR3 DNA sequence: TGTGCCACCAGTGATCCGACTAGCGGGAGAGGAACCGGGGAGCTGTTTTTT.

This chain connects TRBV6-5 to TRBJ2-7; D is ambiguous. The ends were cut back, 2 bases at V and 2 bases at J, with 10 bases in the middle. This CDR3 is built from 14 residues. Per the germline V gene, CDR1 is MNHEY and CDR2 is SVGAGI. For the CDR3, the DNA is TGTGCCAGCAGTTACAGACACCTCACCTACGAGCAGTACTTC. It is translated as CASSYRHLTYEQYF.

The V and J genes are TRBV28 and TRBJ2-3; D may be TRBD2 (6 bases). The CDR3 runs to 17 residues. The germline V gene has CDR1 MDHEN and CDR2 SYDVKM. V lost 5 bases, J lost 3 bases, and 21 bases lay in between. CDR3 bases: TGTGCCAGCAGTCCCTCGGGACTCCCCGAGGATACAGATACGCAGTATTTT. Translated: CASSPSGLPEDTDTQYF.

The gene calls are TRBV6-4 and TRBJ1-1; 7 bases align to TRBD1. Germline V gene data show CDR1 as MRHNA and CDR2 as SNTAGT. The CDR3 covers 16 residues. V dropped 0 bases and J dropped 5; count of bases not matched to a gene: 9. The CDR3 loop reads CASSDSNRGVSTEAFF. The CDR3, as DNA: TGTGCCAGCAGTGACTCGAACAGGGGAGTGTCTACTGAAGCTTTCTTT.

V gene TRBV30 combines with J gene TRBJ1-5, with 9 bases identical to TRBD1. The germline V gene encodes CDR1 GTSNPN and CDR2 SVGIG (reference sequence). This CDR3 contains 14 residues. Unmatched junction bases numbered 4, after V lost 2 bases and J lost 5 bases. CDR3 region: CAWSPGTGYQPQHF. For the CDR3, the DNA is TGTGCCTGGAGTCCCGGGACAGGGTATCAGCCCCAGCATTTT.

The V gene is TRBV19, the J gene TRBJ2-1; 9 nucleotides match TRBD2. CDR3 size: 15 residues. With 1 base clipped from V and 5 bases from J, the junction kept 3 bases outside the gene matches. The germline gives CDR1 LNHDA, CDR2 SQIVND (reference sequence). This chain's CDR3 is CASSIAAGGNNEQFF. The CDR3 nucleotides read TGTGCCAGTAGTATAGCGGCGGGAGGGAACAATGAGCAGTTCTTC.

The rearrangement links TRBV28 to TRBJ2-7; perhaps TRBD2 as D (7 bases). V lost 5 bases and J lost 3, with 23 bases in between. CDR1 is MDHEN and CDR2 is SYDVKM in the germline V gene. There are 17 residues in the CDR3. This CDR3 is CASSVGLGGLVDYEQYF. The CDR3 DNA reads TGTGCCAGCAGTGTAGGCCTCGGGGGGCTAGTGGACTACGAGCAGTACTTC.

The rearrangement joins TRBV2 to TRBJ2-7, with TRBD1 matching over 7 bases. There are 14 residues in the CDR3. Germline V gives CDR1 SNHLY, CDR2 FYNNEI. J was trimmed by 2 bases and V by 4 bases; bases with no gene match: 5. In DNA form, the CDR3 reads TGTGCCAGCAGTGTTGGGGGACAGCCCTACGAGCAGTACTTC. This translates into CASSVGGQPYEQYF.

Here the CDR3 DNA reads TGTGCCAGCAGCTACGGACAGGGCCTTAATTCACCCCTCCACTTT. Encoded protein: CASSYGQGLNSPLHF. This rearrangement joins TRBV3-1 (or the pseudogene TRBV3-2) to TRBJ1-6; 8 bases match TRBD1. Germline V gene sequence: CDR1 LGHDT, CDR2 YNNKEL (reference sequence). CDR3 size: 15 residues. V shed 5 bases, J shed 6 bases, and the junction held 6 bases outside the gene matches.

The V call is TRBV14, the J call TRBJ2-3, with a weak D call TRBD2 (6 bases). Trimming shortened V by 1 base and J by 2 bases, and 13 bases separated the two germline ends. This CDR3 comprises 16 residues. Germline V gene lookup returns CDR1 SGHDN and CDR2 FVKESK. CDR3 nucleotides: TGTGCCAGCAGCCAAGGGGTTAGCGGATACACAGATACGCAGTATTTT. Translating gives CASSQGVSGYTDTQYF. Looking up the rest from reference TRBV14 and TRBJ2-3 gives the full variable domain: EAGVTQFPSHSVIEKGQTVTLRCDPISGHDNLYWYRRVMGKEIKFLLHFVKESKQDESGMPNNRFLAERTGGTYSTLKVQPAELEDSGVYFCASSQGVSGYTDTQYFGPGTRLTVL.

This rearrangement joins TRBV6-5 to TRBJ1-1; possible D gene TRBD1, 5 bases. The CDR3 covers 12 residues. Germline V gene sequence: CDR1 MNHEY, CDR2 SVGAGI. The ends were cut back, 4 bases at V and 12 bases at J, with 15 bases in the middle. As DNA, the CDR3 is TGTGCCAGCAGTTTCGAGGAGGGGTCGACTTTCTTT. Amino acid sequence: CASSFEEGSTFF.

The chain employs TRBV2 and TRBJ1-6; possible D gene TRBD1, 6 bases. With 5 bases removed from V and 7 bases from J, the gap between germline ends came to 15 bases. Per the germline V gene, CDR1 is SNHLY and CDR2 is FYNNEI. This CDR3 has 15 amino acids. The CDR3 region has the DNA TGTGCCAGCAGTACTTACACAGGGCTAAATTCACCCCTCCACTTT. Translation gives CASSTYTGLNSPLHF. The complete variable domain, with remaining parts taken from reference TRBV2 and TRBJ1-6, reads EPEVTQTPSHQVTQMGQEVILRCVPISNHLYFYWYRQILGQKVEFLVSFYNNEISEKSEIFDDQFSVERPDGSNFTLKIRSTKLEDSAMYFCASSTYTGLNSPLHFGNGTRLTVT.

This clone has only one observation. The rearrangement links TRBV5-1 to TRBJ2-5; 9 nucleotides align to TRBD1. V lost 0 bases, J lost 5 bases, and 2 bases stayed unmatched. Germline CDR1 reads SGHRS; CDR2 reads YFSETQ. The CDR3 sequence is 14 residues long. The CDR3 bases are TGCGCCAGCAGCTTGGGGACAGGGGACGAGACCCAGTACTTC. Its translation is CASSLGTGDETQYF.

J is TRBJ1-2 and V is TRBV5-6, with TRBD1 matching over 7 bases. The CDR3 is 15 amino acids. The germline V gene encodes CDR1 SGHDT and CDR2 YYEEEE. J gave up 3 bases and V 6 bases, and 11 bases lay outside the gene matches. In DNA, the CDR3 is TGTGCCAGCACCAAGATTGACAGGGACGACTATGGCTACACCTTC. Translating it yields CASTKIDRDDYGYTF.

With regard to this clone: Other DNA variants within this sample encode the same CDR3. This rearrangement joins TRBV5-1 to TRBJ1-3; no clear D. The CDR3 consists of 13 residues. Germline CDR1 reads SGHRS; CDR2 reads YFSETQ. Trimming shortened V by 0 bases and J by 4 bases, and 5 bases separated the two germline ends. CDR3 region: CASSLDWGNTIYF. The DNA of the CDR3 is TGCGCCAGCAGCTTGGACTGGGGAAACACCATATATTTT.

This chain links TRBV19 with TRBJ2-1, with 7 bases lining up with TRBD2. The CDR3 has 14 residues. V was pared by 6 bases and J by 0 bases, with 2 bases of the junction left unmatched. Germline CDR1 and CDR2: LNHDA and SQIVND (reference sequence). The CDR3 DNA reads as TGTGCCAGTAGAGGCGGGAGCTCCTACAATGAGCAGTTCTTC. Translated: CASRGGSSYNEQFF.